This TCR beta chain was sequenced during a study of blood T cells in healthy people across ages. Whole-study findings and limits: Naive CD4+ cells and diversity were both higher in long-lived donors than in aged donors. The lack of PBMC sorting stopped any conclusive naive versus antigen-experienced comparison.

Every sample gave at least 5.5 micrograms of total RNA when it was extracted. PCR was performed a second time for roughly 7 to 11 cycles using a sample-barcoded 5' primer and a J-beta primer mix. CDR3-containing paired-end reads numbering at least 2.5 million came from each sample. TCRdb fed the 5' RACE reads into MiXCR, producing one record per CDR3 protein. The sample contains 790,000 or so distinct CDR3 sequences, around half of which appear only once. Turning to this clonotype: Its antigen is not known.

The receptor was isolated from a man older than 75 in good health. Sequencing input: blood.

CDR3 DNA: TGTGCCGGCCACTCGATATACTCCTACCCAGAGCAGTTCTTC. Protein: CAGHSIYSYPEQFF. The V and J genes are TRBV6-1 and TRBJ2-1; D not resolved. From germline, CDR1 is MNHNS and CDR2 SASEGT. CDR3 size: 14 residues. V lost 11 bases, J lost 10 bases, and 24 bases lay in between.